What follows is one T cell receptor (beta chain) and its context. Antigen: not known. This sample is drawn from a study of response to subunit inactivated influenza vaccine. From germline, CDR1 is ENHRY and CDR2 SYGVKD. V was shortened by 2 bases and J by 0 bases, with 20 bases between the two germline ends. The length of the CDR3 is 19 residues. Findings of the study overall: Only a handful of new T cells, the authors suggested, are recruited with each seasonal influenza vaccination.

Each CDR3 protein is one row after TCRdb ran MiXCR on the RT-PCR reads. The sample yields over 800,000 distinct CDR3 sequences, over 20% seen once. Sequenced here: PBMCs from blood, sampled around 5 days after vaccination. V usage is TRBV10-3 and J usage is TRBJ2-1; TRBD1 or TRBD2 may be the D gene (5 bases each). The receptor comes from a man in his forties or fifties who received an inactivated influenza vaccine. The CDR3 is CAISEPALGPGSSYNEQFF. The CDR3 DNA sequence: TGTGCCATCAGTGAGCCAGCCTTGGGGCCGGGGAGCTCCTACAATGAGCAGTTCTTC.